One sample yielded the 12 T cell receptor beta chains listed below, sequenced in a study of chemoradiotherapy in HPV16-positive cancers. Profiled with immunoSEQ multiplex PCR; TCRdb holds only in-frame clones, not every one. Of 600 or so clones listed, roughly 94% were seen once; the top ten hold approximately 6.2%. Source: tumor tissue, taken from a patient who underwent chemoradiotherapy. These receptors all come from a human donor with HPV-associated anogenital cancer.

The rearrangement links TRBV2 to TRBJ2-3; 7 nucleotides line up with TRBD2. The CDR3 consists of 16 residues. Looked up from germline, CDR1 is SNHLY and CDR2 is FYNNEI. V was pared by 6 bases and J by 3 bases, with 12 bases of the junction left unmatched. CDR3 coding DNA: TGTGCCAGCAGCCCCGCGGCCCTGGGAGGGACAGATACGCAGTATTTT. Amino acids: CASSPAALGGTDTQYF.

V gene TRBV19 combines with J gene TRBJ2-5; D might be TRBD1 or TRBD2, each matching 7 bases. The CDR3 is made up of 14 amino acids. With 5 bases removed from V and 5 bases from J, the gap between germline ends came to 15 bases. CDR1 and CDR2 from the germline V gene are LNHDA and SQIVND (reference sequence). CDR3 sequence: CASSRGGGSETQYF. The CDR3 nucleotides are TGTGCCAGTAGTCGGGGAGGGGGCTCGGAGACCCAGTACTTC.

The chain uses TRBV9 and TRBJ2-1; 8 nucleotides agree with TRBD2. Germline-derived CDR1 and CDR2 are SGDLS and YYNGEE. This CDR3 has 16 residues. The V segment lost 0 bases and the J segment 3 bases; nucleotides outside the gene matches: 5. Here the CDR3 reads CASSVGGSGGYNEQFF. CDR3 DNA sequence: TGTGCCAGCAGCGTAGGGGGCAGCGGGGGCTACAATGAGCAGTTCTTC.

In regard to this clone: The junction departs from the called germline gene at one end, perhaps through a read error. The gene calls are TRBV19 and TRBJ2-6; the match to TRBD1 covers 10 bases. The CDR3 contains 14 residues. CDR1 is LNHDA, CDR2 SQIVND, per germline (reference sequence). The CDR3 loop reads CASSHGQGVNVLTF. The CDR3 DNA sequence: TGTGCCAGTAGCCACGGACAGGGGGTCAACGTCCTGACTTTC.

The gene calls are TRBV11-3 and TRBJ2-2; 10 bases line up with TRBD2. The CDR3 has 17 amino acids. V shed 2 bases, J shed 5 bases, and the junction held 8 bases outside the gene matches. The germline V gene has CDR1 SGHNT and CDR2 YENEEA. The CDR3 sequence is CASSLRRAGGETGELFF. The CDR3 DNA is TGTGCCAGCAGCTTAAGGCGAGCGGGAGGGGAGACCGGGGAGCTGTTTTTT.

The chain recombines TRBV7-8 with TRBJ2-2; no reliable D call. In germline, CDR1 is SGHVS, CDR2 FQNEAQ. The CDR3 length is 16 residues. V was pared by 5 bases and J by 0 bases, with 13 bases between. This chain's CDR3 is CASSTSPIPNTGELFF. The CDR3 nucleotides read TGTGCCAGCAGCACCTCACCGATTCCGAACACCGGGGAGCTGTTTTTT.

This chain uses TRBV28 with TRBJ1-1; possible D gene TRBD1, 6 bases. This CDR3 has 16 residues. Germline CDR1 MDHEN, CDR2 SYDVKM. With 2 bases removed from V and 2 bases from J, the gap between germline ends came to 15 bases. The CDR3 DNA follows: TGTGCCAGCAGTTTAGTCAGGGCAGGGGCCAACACTGAAGCTTTCTTT. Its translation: CASSLVRAGANTEAFF.

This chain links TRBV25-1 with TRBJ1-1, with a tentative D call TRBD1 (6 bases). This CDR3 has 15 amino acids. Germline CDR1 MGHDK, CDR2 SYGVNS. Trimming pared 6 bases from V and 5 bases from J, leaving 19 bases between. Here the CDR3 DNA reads TGTGCCAGCAGAAGCTTAACAGGGCATTGGACTGAAGCTTTCTTT. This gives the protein CASRSLTGHWTEAFF.

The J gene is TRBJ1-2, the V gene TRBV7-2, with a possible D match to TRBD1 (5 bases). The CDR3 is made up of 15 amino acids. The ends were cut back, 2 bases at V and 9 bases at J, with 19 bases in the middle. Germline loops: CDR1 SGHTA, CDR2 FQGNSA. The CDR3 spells CASSLNRGAGTRYTF. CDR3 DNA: TGTGCCAGCAGCTTAAACCGGGGCGCTGGGACGCGCTACACCTTC.

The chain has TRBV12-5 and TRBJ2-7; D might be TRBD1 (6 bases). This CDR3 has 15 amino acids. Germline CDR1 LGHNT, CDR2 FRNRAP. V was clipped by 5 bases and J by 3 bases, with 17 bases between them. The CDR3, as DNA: TGTGCTAGTGGTCCCGCCGGGACATTGCACTACGAGCAGTACTTC. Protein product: CASGPAGTLHYEQYF.

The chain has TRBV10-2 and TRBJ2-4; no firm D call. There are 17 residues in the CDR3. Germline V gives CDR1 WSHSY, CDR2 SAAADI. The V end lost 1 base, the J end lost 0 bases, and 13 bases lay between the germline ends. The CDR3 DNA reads TGCGCCAGCAGTGAGTGGGTCCGCTGGGGAGCCAAAAACATTCAGTACTTC. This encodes CASSEWVRWGAKNIQYF.

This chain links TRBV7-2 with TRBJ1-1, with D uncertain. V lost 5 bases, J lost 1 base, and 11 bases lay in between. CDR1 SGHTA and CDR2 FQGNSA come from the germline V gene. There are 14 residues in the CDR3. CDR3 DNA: TGTGCCAGCAGCCTAAAGACGGGGAACACTGAAGCTTTCTTT. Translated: CASSLKTGNTEAFF.